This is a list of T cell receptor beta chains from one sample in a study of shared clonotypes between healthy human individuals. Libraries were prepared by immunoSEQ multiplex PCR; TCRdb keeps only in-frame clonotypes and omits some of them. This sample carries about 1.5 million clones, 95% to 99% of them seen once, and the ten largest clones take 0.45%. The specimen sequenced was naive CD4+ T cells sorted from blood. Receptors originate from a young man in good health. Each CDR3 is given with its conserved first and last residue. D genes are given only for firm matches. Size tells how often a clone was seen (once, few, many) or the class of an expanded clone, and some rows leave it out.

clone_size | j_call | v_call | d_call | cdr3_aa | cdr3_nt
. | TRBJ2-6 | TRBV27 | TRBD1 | CASSKTGASSGANVLTF | TGTGCCAGCAGTAAGACAGGGGCCAGCTCTGGGGCCAACGTCCTGACTTTC
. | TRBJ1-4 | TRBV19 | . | CASSYGGTNEKLFF | TGTGCCAGTAGTTATGGAGGAACTAATGAAAAACTGTTTTTT
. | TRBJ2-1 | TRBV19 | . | CASSILGAGFSYNEQFF | TGTGCCAGTAGTATCCTTGGGGCGGGATTCTCCTACAATGAGCAGTTCTTC
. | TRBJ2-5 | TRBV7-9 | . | CASSPQQYQETQYF | TGTGCCAGCAGCCCACAGCAGTACCAAGAGACCCAGTACTTC
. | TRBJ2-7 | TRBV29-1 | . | CSVEVGISYEQYF | TGCAGCGTTGAAGTCGGGATTTCCTACGAGCAGTACTTC
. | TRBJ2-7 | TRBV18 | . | CASSPPSGTYEQYF | TGTGCCAGCTCACCACCGTCGGGAACTTACGAGCAGTACTTC
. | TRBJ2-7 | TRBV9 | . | CASSLSSGGSEQYF | TGTGCCAGCAGCCTCTCTTCCGGGGGTAGCGAGCAGTACTTC
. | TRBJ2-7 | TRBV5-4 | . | CASSLSQGSYEQYF | TGTGCCAGCAGCTTGTCCCAGGGGTCCTACGAGCAGTACTTC
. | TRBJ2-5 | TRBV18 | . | CASSPMASTETQYF | TGTGCCAGCTCACCAATGGCTAGCACAGAGACCCAGTACTTC
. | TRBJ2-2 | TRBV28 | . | CASSSLGTSNTGELFF | TGTGCCAGCAGCAGCCTTGGGACAAGCAACACCGGGGAGCTGTTTTTT
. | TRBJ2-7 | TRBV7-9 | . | CASSLAGLEQYF | TGTGCCAGCAGCTTAGCTGGGCTCGAGCAGTACTTC
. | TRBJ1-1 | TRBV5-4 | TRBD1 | CASSPKQGSNTEAFF | TGTGCCAGCAGCCCCAAACAGGGGTCCAACACTGAAGCTTTCTTT
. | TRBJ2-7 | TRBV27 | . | CASSPLRPTGFEQYF | TGTGCCAGCAGTCCCCTTAGGCCGACAGGTTTCGAGCAGTACTTC
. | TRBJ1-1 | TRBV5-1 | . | CASSSGLMNTEAFF | TGCGCCAGCAGCTCTGGACTGATGAACACTGAAGCTTTCTTT
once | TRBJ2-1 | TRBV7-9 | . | CASSFGPASYNEQFF | TGTGCCAGCAGCTTTGGCCCAGCAAGCTACAATGAGCAGTTCTTC
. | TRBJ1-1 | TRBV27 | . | CASSPRTYGLNTEAFF | TGTGCCAGCAGTCCTCGGACCTACGGATTGAACACTGAAGCTTTCTTT
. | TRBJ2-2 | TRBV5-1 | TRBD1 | CASSLWDSWDGELFF | TGCGCCAGCAGCTTGTGGGACAGCTGGGACGGGGAGCTGTTTTTT
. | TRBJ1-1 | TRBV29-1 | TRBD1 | CSSEDRGDGEAFF | TGCAGCTCTGAGGACAGGGGCGATGGGGAAGCTTTCTTT
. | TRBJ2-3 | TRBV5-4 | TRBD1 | CASSWDRGVSDTQYF | TGTGCCAGCAGCTGGGACAGGGGGGTATCAGATACGCAGTATTTT
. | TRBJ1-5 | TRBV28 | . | CASSLDFSSNQPQHF | TGTGCCAGCAGTTTAGATTTCTCTAGCAATCAGCCCCAGCATTTT
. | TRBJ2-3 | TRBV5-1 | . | CASSLEGLDTDTQYF | TGCGCCAGCAGCTTGGAAGGGCTGGACACAGATACGCAGTATTTT
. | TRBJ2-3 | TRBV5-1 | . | CASSWMAGGTDTQYF | TGCGCCAGCAGCTGGATGGCAGGGGGCACAGATACGCAGTATTTT
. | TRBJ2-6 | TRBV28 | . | CASSPPGGANVLTF | TGTGCCAGCAGTCCGCCGGGCGGTGCCAACGTCCTGACTTTC
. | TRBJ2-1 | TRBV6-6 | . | CASSPGPNEQFF | TGTGCCAGCAGTCCCGGACCCAATGAGCAGTTCTTC
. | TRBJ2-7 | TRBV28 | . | CASSLSPEYEQYF | TGTGCCAGCAGTTTATCCCCTGAATACGAGCAGTACTTC
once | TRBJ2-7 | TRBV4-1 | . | CASSQEIGLGGSYEQYF | TGCGCCAGCAGCCAAGAAATCGGGTTGGGTGGCTCCTACGAGCAGTACTTC
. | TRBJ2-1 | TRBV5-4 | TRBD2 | CASSLGVSLAGSNEQFF | TGTGCCAGCAGCTTGGGGGTGTCGTTAGCGGGGTCCAATGAGCAGTTCTTC
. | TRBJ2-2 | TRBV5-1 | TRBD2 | CASSWTRANTGELFF | TGCGCCAGCAGCTGGACTAGGGCGAACACCGGGGAGCTGTTTTTT
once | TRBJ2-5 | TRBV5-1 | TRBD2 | CASSLSGSRQETQYF | TGCGCCAGCTCACTTAGCGGGAGTAGGCAAGAGACCCAGTACTTC
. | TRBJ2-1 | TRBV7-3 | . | CASSLDSGSYNEQFF | TGTGCCAGCAGCTTAGACTCGGGATCCTACAATGAGCAGTTCTTC
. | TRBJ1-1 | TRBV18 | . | CASSPTASTEAFF | TGTGCCAGCTCACCAACAGCGAGCACTGAAGCTTTCTTT